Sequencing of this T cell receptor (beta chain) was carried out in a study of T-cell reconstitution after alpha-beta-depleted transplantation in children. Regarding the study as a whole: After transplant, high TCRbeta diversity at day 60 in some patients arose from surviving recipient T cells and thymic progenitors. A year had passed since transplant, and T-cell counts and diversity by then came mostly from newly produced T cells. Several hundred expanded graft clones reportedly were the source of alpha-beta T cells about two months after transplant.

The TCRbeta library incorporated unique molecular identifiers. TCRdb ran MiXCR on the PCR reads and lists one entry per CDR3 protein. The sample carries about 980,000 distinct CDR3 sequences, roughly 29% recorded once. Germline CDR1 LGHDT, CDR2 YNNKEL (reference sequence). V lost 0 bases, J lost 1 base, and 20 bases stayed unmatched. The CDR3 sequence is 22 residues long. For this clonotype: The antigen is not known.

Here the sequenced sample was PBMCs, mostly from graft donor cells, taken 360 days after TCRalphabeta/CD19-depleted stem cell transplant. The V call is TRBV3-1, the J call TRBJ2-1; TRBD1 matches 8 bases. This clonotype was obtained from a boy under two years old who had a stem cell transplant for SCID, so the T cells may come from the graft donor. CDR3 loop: CASSQDQGKGRQGLSSYNEQFF. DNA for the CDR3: TGTGCCAGCAGCCAAGACCAGGGAAAGGGTCGACAGGGGTTGAGTTCCTACAATGAGCAGTTCTTC.